The 25 T cell receptor beta chains given below trace back to one sample, sequenced in a study of cytomegalovirus exposure and HLA in healthy donors. Measured with immunoSEQ multiplex PCR; TCRdb has only the in-frame clones, and not every one. The sample holds roughly 220,000 clones, around nine tenths seen once. The specimen sequenced was PBMCs. The receptors were sampled from a woman under 30 in good health and CMV-seronegative.

This sequence joins TRBV9 and TRBJ1-5, with 10 bases lining up with TRBD1. CDR1 and CDR2 from the germline V gene are SGDLS and YYNGEE. The CDR3 contains 14 residues. Trimming removed 0 bases from V and 7 bases from J; junction bases left unmatched: 1. This chain's CDR3 is CASSVGTGGQPQHF. CDR3 in DNA: TGTGCCAGCAGCGTAGGGACAGGGGGGCAGCCCCAGCATTTT.

The rearrangement joins TRBV2 to TRBJ1-2, with D perhaps matching TRBD1 (5 bases). V was clipped by 6 bases and J by 5 bases, with 22 bases between them. This CDR3 spans 16 amino acids. Germline V CDR1 and CDR2: SNHLY, FYNNEI. CDR3 bases: TGTGCCAGCAGCCCACGGGCCCAGGGCTTCCATTATGGCTACACCTTC. Translating it yields CASSPRAQGFHYGYTF.

There are a few counts of this clone. V is TRBV11-2 and J is TRBJ2-7; no reliable D call. The germline V gene encodes CDR1 SGHAT and CDR2 FQNNGV. Trimming removed 1 base at V and 0 bases at J, with 7 bases between. CDR3 size: 14 residues. The CDR3 coding sequence is TGTGCCAGCAGCTTAGTCCCTAACTCCTACGAGCAGTACTTC. It translates to CASSLVPNSYEQYF.

The chain joins TRBV5-8 to TRBJ1-2, with D uncertain. Trimming removed 2 bases from V and 4 bases from J, with 15 bases in between. This CDR3 has 15 amino acids. Germline V CDR1 and CDR2: SGHTS, YDEGEE. CDR3 nucleotide sequence: TGTGCCAGCAGCTTCTTGGTGGGCGCTCCCTATGGCTACACCTTC. Its translation: CASSFLVGAPYGYTF.

This clone was detected a few times. The rearrangement uses TRBV28 and TRBJ2-1; 8 bases map to TRBD2. V dropped 9 bases and J dropped 0; count of bases not matched to a gene: 7. The length of the CDR3 is 15 residues. Germline CDR1 and CDR2: MDHEN and SYDVKM. This CDR3 reads CASCSGTPSYNEQFF. The DNA of the CDR3 is TGTGCCAGTTGTAGCGGGACCCCCTCCTACAATGAGCAGTTCTTC.

The chain has TRBV5-1 and TRBJ2-1, with TRBD2 matching over 10 bases. CDR1 is SGHRS, CDR2 YFSETQ, per germline. This CDR3 comprises 15 residues. V gave up 4 bases and J gave up 6 bases; unmatched junction bases: 7. The CDR3 reads CASSLVAGGANEQFF. The CDR3 nucleotides are TGCGCCAGCAGCCTTGTAGCGGGGGGAGCCAATGAGCAGTTCTTC. Filled out from reference TRBV5-1 and TRBJ2-1, the complete variable domain reads KAGVTQTPRYLIKTRGQQVTLSCSPISGHRSVSWYQQTPGQGLQFLFEYFSETQRNKGNFPGRFSGRQFSNSRSEMNVSTLELGDSALYLCASSLVAGGANEQFFGPGTRLTVL.

The chain joins TRBV7-6 to TRBJ2-7, with 9 bases that match TRBD2. The CDR3 runs to 14 residues. Looked up from germline, CDR1 is SGHVS and CDR2 is FNYEAQ. The ends lost 2 bases at V and 2 bases at J; junction bases unmatched: 1. CDR3 nucleotide sequence: TGTGCCAGCAGCTTACTAGCGGGACCCTACGAGCAGTACTTC. This encodes CASSLLAGPYEQYF.

The chain joins TRBV29-1 to TRBJ2-7; 11 nucleotides align to TRBD1. The ends lost 6 bases at V and 6 bases at J; junction bases unmatched: 4. The CDR3 covers 12 residues. Germline V lookup: CDR1 SQVTM, CDR2 ANQGSEA. CDR3 sequence reads: CSVTGTGGEQYF. The DNA of the CDR3 is TGCAGCGTGACCGGGACAGGGGGCGAGCAGTACTTC.

The chain combines TRBV4-1 with TRBJ1-1; a possible D gene is TRBD1 (5 bases). The V end was cut by 0 bases, the J end by 1 base, with 12 bases between. This CDR3 is 16 amino acids long. From germline, CDR1 is MGHRA and CDR2 YSYEKL. The CDR3 loop is CASSQELGAANTEAFF. In DNA form, the CDR3 reads TGCGCCAGCAGCCAAGAATTAGGGGCGGCGAACACTGAAGCTTTCTTT.

The J gene is TRBJ1-2, the V gene TRBV11-2; TRBD1 agrees at 10 bases. Germline CDR1 SGHAT, CDR2 FQNNGV. After removal of 1 base from V and 4 bases from J, the junction contained 3 bases not matched to a gene. The CDR3 sequence is 15 residues long. The chain's CDR3 is CASSLGDRGTYGYTF. In nucleotides, the CDR3 is TGTGCCAGCAGCTTAGGGGACAGGGGTACCTATGGCTACACCTTC.

This clone was counted between two and nine times. The V gene is TRBV5-1, the J gene TRBJ2-2; D is uncertain. There are 13 residues in the CDR3. V shed 1 base and J shed 2 bases, with 3 bases lying between them. CDR1 is SGHRS and CDR2 is YFSETQ in the germline V gene. The CDR3 DNA follows: TGCGCCAGCAGCTTGCCTAACACCGGGGAGCTGTTTTTT. This gives the protein CASSLPNTGELFF.

The chain has TRBV27 and TRBJ2-5; TRBD2 might be the D (6 bases). The V end lost 0 bases, the J end lost 7 bases, and 6 bases lay between the germline ends. Germline-derived CDR1 and CDR2 are MNHEY and SMNVEV (reference sequence). The CDR3 has 12 residues. The DNA of the CDR3 is TGTGCCAGCAGTTTATCGGGAGGGACCCAGTACTTC. Amino acids: CASSLSGGTQYF.

The sample holds one count of this clone. The rearrangement links TRBV5-6 to TRBJ2-7; 8 bases fit TRBD1. The CDR3 sequence is 14 residues long. V trimming: 1 base; J trimming: 7 bases; junction bases outside the gene matches: 7. Germline V gene data show CDR1 as SGHDT and CDR2 as YYEEEE. The CDR3 loop reads CASSLLQGAREQYF. CDR3 nucleotide sequence: TGTGCCAGCAGCTTGCTTCAGGGGGCACGGGAGCAGTACTTC.

The chain joins TRBV28 to TRBJ1-2; D is undetermined. Germline V gene sequence: CDR1 MDHEN, CDR2 SYDVKM. The CDR3 has 11 amino acids. V lost 6 bases and J 2 bases, leaving 4 bases between the germline ends. The CDR3 bases are TGTGCCAGCAGCCCGAACTATGGCTACACCTTC. Translated, it gives CASSPNYGYTF.

The CDR3 DNA reads as TGTGCCAGCAGCTTGGCCCGGGACAGGGCCTACGAGCAGTACTTC. Encoded protein: CASSLARDRAYEQYF. The V and J genes are TRBV7-6 and TRBJ2-7, with 9 positions matching TRBD1. The CDR3 consists of 15 residues. V lost 3 bases, J lost 2 bases, and 5 bases stayed unmatched. Germline lookup yields CDR1 SGHVS and CDR2 FNYEAQ.

In this sample, this clone is medium-sized (0.01 to 0.1%). The V and J genes are TRBV10-2 and TRBJ2-1, with 8 nucleotides matching TRBD1. The CDR3 contains 15 residues. Trimming took 5 bases from V and 2 from J; bases not matched to a gene: 5. CDR1 and CDR2 from the germline V gene are WSHSY and SAAADI. The CDR3 is CASSPGQGPYNEQFF. The CDR3 bases are TGCGCCAGCAGTCCCGGACAGGGCCCCTACAATGAGCAGTTCTTC.

This clone has a single count. The V gene is TRBV29-1, the J gene TRBJ2-3, with 9 bases aligning to TRBD2. The V segment lost 1 base and the J segment 0 bases; nucleotides outside the gene matches: 5. This CDR3 comprises 16 residues. The V gene's germline CDR1 is SQVTM and CDR2 ANQGSEA. CDR3: CSVEGVTSGSTDTQYF. The CDR3 DNA reads TGCAGCGTTGAAGGGGTTACTAGCGGGAGCACAGATACGCAGTATTTT.

This clone was seen only once. The chain combines TRBV19 with TRBJ1-2, with D perhaps matching TRBD1 (5 bases). Germline assignment: CDR1 LNHDA and CDR2 SQIVND (reference sequence). The CDR3 length is 15 residues. Trimming pared 5 bases from V and 0 bases from J, leaving 13 bases between. In nucleotides, the CDR3 is TGTGCCAGTAGTTTAACAGGTACCGCTAACTATGGCTACACCTTC. Protein product: CASSLTGTANYGYTF.

The rearrangement joins TRBV28 to TRBJ2-1; 10 nucleotides agree with TRBD2. This CDR3 has 16 residues. The germline V gene has CDR1 MDHEN and CDR2 SYDVKM. With 8 bases clipped from V and 9 bases from J, the junction kept 16 bases outside the gene matches. This chain's CDR3 is CASRDIRASGSREQFF. The CDR3 DNA reads TGTGCCAGCCGAGACATACGGGCTAGCGGGAGCCGTGAGCAGTTCTTC.

This chain connects TRBV5-4 to TRBJ1-1; no reliable D call. Germline V lookup: CDR1 SGHNT, CDR2 YYREEE (reference sequence). V shed 1 base and J shed 3 bases, with 7 bases lying between them. This CDR3 contains 13 residues. CDR3 in amino acids: CASSLPGYTEAFF. Here the CDR3 DNA reads TGTGCCAGCAGCTTGCCCGGGTACACTGAAGCTTTCTTT.

V and J are TRBV28 and TRBJ2-7; weak D call: TRBD1 (6 bases). V dropped 3 bases and J dropped 2 bases, with 17 bases sitting between them. Germline V gene lookup returns CDR1 MDHEN and CDR2 SYDVKM. The CDR3 has 16 amino acids. The CDR3 reads CASSLPTRSGAYEQYF. The CDR3 nucleotides are TGTGCCAGCAGTTTGCCCACCCGGTCAGGGGCCTACGAGCAGTACTTC. The variable domain in full, with the rest retrieved from reference TRBV28 and TRBJ2-7, is DVKVTQSSRYLVKRTGEKVFLECVQDMDHENMFWYRQDPGLGLRLIYFSYDVKMKEKGDIPEGYSVSREKKERFSLILESASTNQTSMYLCASSLPTRSGAYEQYFGPGTRLTVT.

V gene TRBV6-1 combines with J gene TRBJ2-5; 8 bases fit TRBD1. The CDR3 is made up of 14 amino acids. Germline loops: CDR1 MNHNS, CDR2 SASEGT. Trimming at V came to 8 bases and at J to 5 bases, leaving 10 bases not matched to a gene. The CDR3 region is CASEWAGGTETQYF. DNA of the CDR3: TGTGCCAGCGAATGGGCAGGGGGCACCGAGACCCAGTACTTC.

DNA for the CDR3: TGTGCCAGCAGCGTAGACTCCCTTACCTATGGCTACACCTTC. Amino acid sequence: CASSVDSLTYGYTF. The chain has TRBV9 and TRBJ1-2; D unclear. This CDR3 is 14 amino acids long. Germline V gene data show CDR1 as SGDLS and CDR2 as YYNGEE. V dropped 0 bases and J dropped 4 bases, with 10 bases sitting between them.

Here the CDR3 reads CASSFAGSEGNTIYF. The CDR3 region has the DNA TGTGCCAGCAGCTTTGCCGGGTCGGAAGGAAACACCATATATTTT. The V gene is TRBV7-9, the J gene TRBJ1-3, with no clear D. Trimming cost V 3 bases and J 4 bases, with 13 bases left between them. The CDR3 spans 15 residues. Germline V gene data show CDR1 as SEHNR and CDR2 as FQNEAQ (reference sequence).

The chain combines TRBV6-1 with TRBJ1-5; unclear D gene. The germline V and J ends were trimmed by 0 bases and 10 bases, with 19 bases remaining between them. Per germline, CDR1 MNHNS and CDR2 SASEGT. CDR3 length equals 16 residues. CDR3 coding DNA: TGTGCCAGCAGTGAAGCGATGACCTACCCTAGTTACCCCCAGCATTTT. Amino acids: CASSEAMTYPSYPQHF.